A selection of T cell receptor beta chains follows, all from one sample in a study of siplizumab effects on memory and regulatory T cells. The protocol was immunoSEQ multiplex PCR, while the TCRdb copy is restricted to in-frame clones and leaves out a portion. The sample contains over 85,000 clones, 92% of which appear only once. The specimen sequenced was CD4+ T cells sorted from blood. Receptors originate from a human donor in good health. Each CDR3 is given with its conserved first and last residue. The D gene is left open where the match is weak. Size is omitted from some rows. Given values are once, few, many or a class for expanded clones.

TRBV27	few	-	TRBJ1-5	CASSSQEVSGPQHF	TGTGCCAGCAGTTCACAGGAGGTAAGCGGGCCCCAGCATTTT
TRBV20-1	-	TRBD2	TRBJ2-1	CAGEGLNEQFF	TGCGCGGGAGAAGGGCTCAATGAGCAGTTCTTC
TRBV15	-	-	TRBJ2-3	CATSRDLGKRHTDTQYF	TGTGCCACCAGCAGAGATCTGGGCAAGAGGCACACAGATACGCAGTATTTT
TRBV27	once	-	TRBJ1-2	CASSLRAGFNYGYTF	TGTGCCAGCAGTTTACGGGCCGGATTTAACTATGGCTACACCTTC
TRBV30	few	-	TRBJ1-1	CAWSGRDTEAFF	TGTGCCTGGAGCGGCAGGGACACTGAAGCTTTCTTT
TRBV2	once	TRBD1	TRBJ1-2	CASRVAGGGYTF	TGTGCCAGCAGGGTAGCAGGGGGTGGCTACACCTTC
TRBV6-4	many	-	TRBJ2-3	CASSDSKSGDTDTQYF	TGTGCCAGCAGTGACTCGAAGTCCGGGGACACAGATACGCAGTATTTT
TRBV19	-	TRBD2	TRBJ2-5	CASSIGTSGTLGTQYF	TGTGCCAGTAGTATTGGGACTAGCGGCACTTTGGGGACCCAGTACTTC
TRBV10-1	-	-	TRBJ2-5	CASSESLPGKAQYF	TGCGCCAGCAGTGAGTCCCTCCCGGGGAAGGCCCAGTACTTC
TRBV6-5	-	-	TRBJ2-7	CASSYSGREQYF	TGTGCCAGCAGTTACTCAGGACGCGAGCAGTACTTC
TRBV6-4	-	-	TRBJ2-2	CASSKNRDQAGTGELFF	TGTGCCAGCAGCAAGAACAGGGATCAAGCGGGCACCGGGGAGCTGTTTTTT
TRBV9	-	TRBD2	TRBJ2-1	CASSASGRGGNEQFF	TGTGCCAGCAGCGCAAGCGGGAGGGGTGGGAATGAGCAGTTCTTC
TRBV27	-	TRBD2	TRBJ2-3	CASTKYLVSGRGSDTQYF	TGTGCCAGCACCAAATACCTCGTTAGCGGGAGAGGTTCGGATACGCAGTATTTT
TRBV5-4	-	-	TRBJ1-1	CASSSGMRNTEAFF	TGTGCCAGCAGCTCTGGGATGAGGAACACTGAAGCTTTCTTT
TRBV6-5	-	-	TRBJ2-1	CASRSGLAGDNEQFF	TGTGCCAGCAGGTCCGGACTGGCCGGCGACAATGAGCAGTTCTTC
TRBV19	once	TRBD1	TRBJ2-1	CASSDSDRGLDDEQFF	TGTGCCAGTAGTGACTCCGACAGGGGCTTAGACGATGAGCAGTTCTTC
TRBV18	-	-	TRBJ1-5	CASRTGANQPQHF	TGTGCCAGCCGCACGGGGGCAAATCAGCCCCAGCATTTT
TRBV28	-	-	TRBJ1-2	CASSLQSYGYTF	TGTGCCAGCAGTTTGCAGAGCTATGGCTACACCTTC
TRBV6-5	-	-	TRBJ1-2	CASSTAGNGYTF	TGTGCCAGCAGTACCGCAGGGAATGGCTACACCTTC
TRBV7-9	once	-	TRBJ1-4	CASTQLGAGEKLFF	TGTGCCAGCACTCAATTGGGGGCAGGAGAAAAACTGTTTTTT
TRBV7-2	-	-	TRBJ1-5	CASSPDSFAGMPQHF	TGTGCCAGCAGCCCGGACAGTTTCGCGGGAATGCCCCAGCATTTT
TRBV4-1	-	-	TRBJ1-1	CASSRSMVVLMNTEAFF	TGCGCCAGCAGCCGCTCGATGGTGGTCCTCATGAACACTGAAGCTTTCTTT
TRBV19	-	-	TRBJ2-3	CASREEVGDTQYF	TGTGCCAGTAGGGAGGAGGTGGGAGATACGCAGTATTTT
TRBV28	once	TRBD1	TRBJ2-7	CASSSGTGVYF	TGTGCCAGCAGTTCCGGGACAGGGGTTTACTTC
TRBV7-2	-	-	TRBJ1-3	CASSLAQVSGNTIYF	TGTGCCAGCAGCTTAGCACAAGTCTCTGGAAACACCATATATTTT
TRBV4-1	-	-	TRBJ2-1	CASSQVVSNEQFF	TGCGCCAGCAGCCAAGTCGTAAGCAATGAGCAGTTCTTC
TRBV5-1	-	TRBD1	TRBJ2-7	CASRVLLDRGGYEQYF	TGCGCCAGCAGGGTATTATTGGACAGGGGCGGGTACGAGCAGTACTTC
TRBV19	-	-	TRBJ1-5	CASSYYRDKSNQPQHF	TGTGCCAGTTCTTATTACCGGGACAAGAGCAATCAGCCCCAGCATTTT
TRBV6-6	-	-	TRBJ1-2	CASSRPSGGYTF	TGTGCCAGCAGTCGGCCGTCGGGTGGCTACACCTTC
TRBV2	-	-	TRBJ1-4	CASSATAVEKLFF	TGTGCCAGCAGTGCTACTGCTGTAGAAAAACTGTTTTTT
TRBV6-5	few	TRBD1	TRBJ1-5	CASSADRAQPQHF	TGTGCCAGCAGTGCGGACAGGGCTCAGCCCCAGCATTTT
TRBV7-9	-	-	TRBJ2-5	CASSPLYPGTQYF	TGTGCCAGCAGCCCCCTTTACCCCGGGACCCAGTACTTC
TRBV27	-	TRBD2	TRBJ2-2	CASSLLVAGTGELFF	TGTGCCAGCAGTTTACTGGTAGCGGGCACCGGGGAGCTGTTTTTT
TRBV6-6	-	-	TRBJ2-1	CASSMIPGHDEQFF	TGTGCCAGCAGTATGATTCCGGGACATGATGAGCAGTTCTTC
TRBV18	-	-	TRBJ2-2	CASSPQGFTGVPGELFF	TGTGCCAGCTCACCACAGGGGTTCACAGGAGTGCCCGGGGAGCTGTTTTTT
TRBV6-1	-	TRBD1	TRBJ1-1	CASSSQGVTEAFF	TGTGCCAGTTCCTCTCAGGGGGTTACTGAAGCTTTCTTT
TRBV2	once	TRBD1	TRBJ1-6	CASKGQPNAPNSPLHF	TGTGCCAGCAAGGGACAGCCCAACGCCCCGAATTCACCCCTCCACTTT
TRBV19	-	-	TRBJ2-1	CASSSLSGTPYNEQFF	TGTGCCAGTAGTAGCCTGTCCGGGACTCCTTACAATGAGCAGTTCTTC
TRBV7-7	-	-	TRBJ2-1	CASSLSLTSYNEQFF	TGTGCCAGCAGCTTATCGCTTACCTCCTACAATGAGCAGTTCTTC
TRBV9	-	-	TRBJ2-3	CASTSGEGPSSADTQYF	TGTGCCAGCACCAGTGGCGAGGGCCCTAGCAGCGCAGATACGCAGTATTTT
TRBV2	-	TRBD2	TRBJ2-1	CASSFTSGRNNEQFF	TGTGCCAGCAGTTTCACTAGCGGGAGAAACAATGAGCAGTTCTTC
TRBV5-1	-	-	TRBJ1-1	CASSLDGSMNTEAFF	TGCGCCAGCAGCTTGGATGGGAGCATGAACACTGAAGCTTTCTTT
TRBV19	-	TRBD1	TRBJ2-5	CARGTGPLPETQYF	TGTGCCAGAGGGACAGGGCCCCTTCCAGAGACCCAGTACTTC
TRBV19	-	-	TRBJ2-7	CASSTPGGQPYEQYF	TGTGCCAGTAGTACCCCTGGGGGGCAGCCTTACGAGCAGTACTTC
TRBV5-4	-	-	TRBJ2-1	CASSQPRPSPDHNEQFF	TGTGCCAGCAGCCAGCCTCGACCTAGCCCGGACCACAATGAGCAGTTCTTC
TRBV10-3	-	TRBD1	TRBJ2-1	CAIRQTGDYNEQFF	TGTGCCATCAGACAGACAGGGGACTACAATGAGCAGTTCTTC
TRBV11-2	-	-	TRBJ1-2	CASSSPVFGSGYTF	TGTGCCAGCAGCTCACCTGTTTTTGGGTCTGGCTACACCTTC
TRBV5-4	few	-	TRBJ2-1	CASSSSLYTGPRSYEQFF	TGTGCCAGCAGCTCCTCCCTGTATACCGGGCCCCGGTCCTATGAGCAGTTCTTC
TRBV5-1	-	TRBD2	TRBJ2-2	CASSSSGRQNTGELFF	TGCGCCAGCAGCTCTAGCGGGAGGCAGAACACCGGGGAGCTGTTTTTT
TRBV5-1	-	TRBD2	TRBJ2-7	CASSSRGGRPAREQYF	TGCGCCAGCAGCTCCCGGGGGGGGCGCCCCGCACGCGAGCAGTACTTC
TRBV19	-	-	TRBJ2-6	CASQPGWSGANVLTF	TGTGCCAGCCAGCCAGGGTGGTCTGGGGCCAACGTCCTGACTTTC
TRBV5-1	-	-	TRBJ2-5	CASWGSIQETQYF	TGCGCCAGCTGGGGGAGCATCCAAGAGACCCAGTACTTC
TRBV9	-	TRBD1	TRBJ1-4	CASSEGQAGEKLFF	TGTGCCAGCAGCGAGGGACAGGCGGGGGAAAAACTGTTTTTT
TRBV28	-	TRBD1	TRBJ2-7	CASSQGGQGYEQYF	TGTGCCAGCAGCCAGGGGGGACAGGGGTACGAGCAGTACTTC
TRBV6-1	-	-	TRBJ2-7	CASSDPRYEQYF	TGTGCCAGCAGTGACCCGCGATACGAGCAGTACTTC
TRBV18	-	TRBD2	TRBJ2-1	CASSPKRDRPWVEQFF	TGTGCCAGCTCACCAAAGCGGGATCGCCCTTGGGTTGAGCAGTTCTTC
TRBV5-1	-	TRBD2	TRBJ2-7	CASSLGLAGGPRYF	TGCGCCAGCAGCTTGGGACTAGCGGGGGGACCTAGGTACTTC